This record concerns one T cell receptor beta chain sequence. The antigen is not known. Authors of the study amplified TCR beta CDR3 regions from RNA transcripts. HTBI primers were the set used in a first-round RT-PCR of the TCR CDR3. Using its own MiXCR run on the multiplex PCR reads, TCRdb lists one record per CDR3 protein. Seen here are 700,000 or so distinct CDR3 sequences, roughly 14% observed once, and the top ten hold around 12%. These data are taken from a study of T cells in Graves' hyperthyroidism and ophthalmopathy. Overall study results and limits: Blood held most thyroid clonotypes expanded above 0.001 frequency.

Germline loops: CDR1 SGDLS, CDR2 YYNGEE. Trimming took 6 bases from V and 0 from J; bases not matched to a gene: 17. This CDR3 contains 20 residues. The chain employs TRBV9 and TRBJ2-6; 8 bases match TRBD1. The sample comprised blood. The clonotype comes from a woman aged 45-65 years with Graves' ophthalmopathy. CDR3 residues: CASTPGQAVDPSSGANVLTF. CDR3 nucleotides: TGTGCCAGCACCCCGGGACAGGCCGTCGATCCGAGCTCTGGGGCCAACGTCCTGACTTTC.